The clone carrying this T cell receptor (beta chain) was picked up one time. These data originate in a study of blood T cell repertoires in COVID-19. The overall study: Samples came from the United States, Italy and Spain, spanning acute and convalescent COVID-19. Nucleic acid was either cDNA or gDNA, and it came from T cells, B-cell-depleted T cells, or PBMCs.

CDR3 length: 15 amino acids. With V trimmed by 3 bases and J by 3 bases, 8 bases remained unmatched. Germline CDR1 reads SGDLS; CDR2 reads YYNGEE. In the original workflow: The assay estimated nucleated cells by amplifying reference gene primers. Repertoires were generated with immunoSEQ multiplex PCR, while TCRdb's copy carries only in-frame clones and drops some. D and trimming come from the DNA, and the V and J calls and clone size come from that table. The sample has about 140,000 clones; 85% to 90% are singletons. The J gene is TRBJ1-2, the V gene TRBV9, with TRBD1 matching 7 bases. The sequence derives from a woman of 80 years or more with acute or convalescent COVID-19. Source material: peripheral blood. The CDR3 nucleotides are TGTGCCAGCAGCGGAACGACAGGGCAGGACTATGGCTACACCTTC. This codes for CASSGTTGQDYGYTF.